Following are 24 T cell receptor beta chains from one sample sequenced in a study of T cells in localized non-small cell lung cancer. Clones were read by immunoSEQ multiplex PCR, and TCRdb kept only the in-frame ones, dropping some. The sample contains fewer than 30,000 clones, about 90% of which appear only once. The source was peripheral blood, collected before any cancer treatment. Receptor source: a woman between 35 and 70 years old with stage I lung adenocarcinoma.

The V call is TRBV25-1, the J call TRBJ1-1; D unclear. The CDR3 covers 17 residues. Germline loops: CDR1 MGHDK, CDR2 SYGVNS. Trimming stripped 2 bases from V and 4 bases from J, with 20 bases between. The CDR3 DNA reads as TGTGCCAGCAGTGAACCCCCCGGGAGCCCACGGCGCACTGAAGCTTTCTTT. Amino acids: CASSEPPGSPRRTEAFF.

This sequence joins TRBV7-2 and TRBJ2-3, with TRBD2 as a possible D gene (6 bases). This CDR3 contains 14 residues. The germline V gene encodes CDR1 SGHTA and CDR2 FQGNSA. Deletions cut 2 bases from V and 9 bases from J, with 15 bases between. In DNA form, the CDR3 reads TGTGCCAGCAGCTTACGGCGGAGGGCGGAGACGCAGTATTTT. As protein: CASSLRRRAETQYF.

V and J are TRBV18 and TRBJ1-1, with 8 nucleotides matching TRBD1. J lost 4 bases, V lost 2 bases, and 6 bases had no gene match. The CDR3 covers 15 residues. Germline V gene lookup returns CDR1 KGHSH and CDR2 LQKENI. For the CDR3, the DNA is TGTGCCAGCTCACCAAGGCAGGGGGCCGGCACTGAAGCTTTCTTT. Its protein is CASSPRQGAGTEAFF.

The V and J genes are TRBV11-1 and TRBJ1-1; 10 bases map to TRBD1. CDR1 is SGHAT, CDR2 FQDESV, per germline (reference sequence). The length of the CDR3 is 16 residues. Trimming took 1 base from V and 8 from J; bases not matched to a gene: 10. CDR3 nucleotide sequence: TGTGCCAGCAGCTTAGATCAGACAGGGGGCGATTGGGAAGCTTTCTTT. Protein sequence: CASSLDQTGGDWEAFF.

The rearrangement joins TRBV18 to TRBJ1-2, with a tentative D call TRBD1 (6 bases). The V gene lost 3 bases and the J gene lost 3 bases, with 14 bases spanning the gap. This CDR3 spans 15 amino acids. The germline CDR1 and CDR2 sequences are KGHSH and LQKENI. In DNA form, the CDR3 reads TGTGCCAGCTCACCGTATCGGGGGGCTGACTATGGCTACACCTTC. Encoded protein: CASSPYRGADYGYTF.

The chain combines TRBV15 with TRBJ2-7; D tentatively reads TRBD1 or TRBD2 (6 bases each). The CDR3 runs to 14 residues. Germline values: CDR1 LNHNV, CDR2 YYDKDF (reference sequence). V gave up 6 bases and J gave up 3 bases, with 15 bases separating them. CDR3 DNA: TGTGCCACCAGGGAAGGGGGGTCTCTCTACGAGCAGTACTTC. This codes for CATREGGSLYEQYF.

This chain connects TRBV7-2 to TRBJ2-5, with D perhaps TRBD1 (5 bases). Trimming removed 1 base at V and 6 bases at J, with 18 bases between. The CDR3 is 16 amino acids. Germline CDR1 is SGHTA and CDR2 is FQGNSA. CDR3 sequence (DNA): TGTGCCAGCAGCTTAGTCGAGGACACCCGCTTGAAGACCCAGTACTTC. Translated, it gives CASSLVEDTRLKTQYF.

V usage is TRBV25-1 and J usage is TRBJ1-1; no clear D gene. CDR3 length: 13 residues. Germline lookup yields CDR1 MGHDK and CDR2 SYGVNS. The V end was cut by 6 bases, the J end by 5 bases, with 13 bases between. The CDR3: CASRTQEKTEAFF. The DNA of the CDR3 is TGTGCCAGCAGAACCCAGGAGAAGACTGAAGCTTTCTTT.

The chain links TRBV5-5 to TRBJ1-4; TRBD1 matches at 8 bases. The J segment lost 3 bases and the V segment lost 3 bases, leaving 4 bases of the junction unmatched. The length of the CDR3 is 15 residues. The germline gives CDR1 SGHKS, CDR2 YYEKEE (reference sequence). The DNA of the CDR3 is TGTGCCAGCAGCTCCCCGACAGGGGCTAATGAAAAACTGTTTTTT. It specifies CASSSPTGANEKLFF.

The V call is TRBV12-5, the J call TRBJ2-1, with TRBD2 matching over 14 bases. The CDR3 runs to 18 residues. V shed 7 bases, J shed 2 bases, and the junction held 10 bases outside the gene matches. Germline CDR1 is LGHNT and CDR2 is FRNRAP. CDR3 protein: CASVPGLAGARTYNEQFF. Written as DNA, the CDR3 is TGTGCTAGTGTCCCGGGACTAGCGGGGGCGAGGACCTACAATGAGCAGTTCTTC.

V and J are TRBV2 and TRBJ2-5; TRBD2 matches 13 bases. This CDR3 is 17 amino acids long. With V trimmed by 3 bases and J by 5 bases, 9 bases remained unmatched. From germline, CDR1 is SNHLY and CDR2 FYNNEI. Here the CDR3 reads CASSDHRTSGGGETQYF. Written as DNA, the CDR3 is TGTGCCAGCAGTGACCACCGGACTAGCGGGGGAGGGGAGACCCAGTACTTC.

The V gene is TRBV7-5, the J gene TRBJ1-2; TRBD1 is the table's D call and was not checked against the DNA. TRBV7-5 constitutes a pseudogene. CDR3 size: 14 residues. The CDR3 DNA reads as TGTGTCAGAAGCTTAGATAGGGACAGCTATGGCTACACCTTC. This translates into CVRSLDRDSYGYTF.

The chain links TRBV4-3 to TRBJ2-7; D ambiguous. Germline loops: CDR1 LGHNA, CDR2 YSLEER. This CDR3 comprises 17 residues. V was shortened by 0 bases and J by 5 bases, with 20 bases between the two germline ends. The CDR3 loop is CASSQDPGTPGKNEQYF. The CDR3 DNA follows: TGCGCCAGCAGCCAAGACCCTGGCACCCCCGGCAAGAACGAGCAGTACTTC.

The chain couples TRBV9 to TRBJ2-6; 11 positions match TRBD1. This CDR3 has 18 amino acids. Trimming cost V 3 bases and J 0 bases; bases outside gene matches: 5. Germline V gene lookup returns CDR1 SGDLS and CDR2 YYNGEE. CDR3 residues: CASSAAGTGGSGANVLTF. The CDR3 DNA reads as TGTGCCAGCAGCGCGGCCGGGACAGGGGGCTCTGGGGCCAACGTCCTGACTTTC.

J is TRBJ2-7 and V is TRBV6-6, with D perhaps matching TRBD1 or TRBD2 (5 bases each). Between the trimmed V and J ends, which lost 6 bases and 3 bases, there was a span of 18 bases. This CDR3 has 15 amino acids. The germline gives CDR1 MNHNY, CDR2 SVGAGI (reference sequence). Here the CDR3 reads CASSHRALGVYEQYF. CDR3 nucleotide sequence: TGTGCCAGCAGCCATCGGGCTCTGGGGGTCTACGAGCAGTACTTC.

The chain joins TRBV30 to TRBJ2-2; D gene ambiguous. CDR3 length: 15 amino acids. V was cut by 0 bases and J by 1 base, with 9 bases left in between. Germline V gene lookup returns CDR1 GTSNPN and CDR2 SVGIG (reference sequence). CDR3 loop: CAWSVLGRNTGELFF. The CDR3 region has the DNA TGTGCCTGGAGTGTACTGGGTAGGAACACCGGGGAGCTGTTTTTT.

The V gene is TRBV2, the J gene TRBJ1-1; 7 bases are a match to TRBD1. V shed 7 bases and J 5 bases; nucleotides not matched to a gene: 10. CDR3 length equals 14 residues. Germline-derived CDR1 and CDR2 are SNHLY and FYNNEI. CDR3 in amino acids: CASTGEGARTEAFF. In nucleotides, the CDR3 is TGTGCCAGCACCGGGGAGGGGGCGAGGACTGAAGCTTTCTTT.

The chain combines TRBV6-5 with TRBJ2-5; D is uncertain. V was cut by 0 bases and J by 1 base, with 9 bases left in between. Germline-derived CDR1 and CDR2 are MNHEY and SVGAGI. The CDR3 extends over 15 amino acids. The CDR3 loop reads CASSYSRGRQETQYF. CDR3 nucleotides: TGTGCCAGCAGTTACTCGCGTGGCCGCCAAGAGACCCAGTACTTC.

The chain has TRBV5-1 and TRBJ2-3; 7 positions agree with TRBD2. In germline, CDR1 is SGHRS, CDR2 YFSETQ. With 0 bases clipped from V and 1 base from J, the junction kept 5 bases outside the gene matches. The CDR3 length is 16 residues. This CDR3 is CASSLANAGGTDTQYF. The CDR3 region has the DNA TGCGCCAGCAGCTTGGCCAATGCGGGAGGCACAGATACGCAGTATTTT.

J is TRBJ1-3 and V is TRBV7-2; D is ambiguous. This CDR3 spans 15 amino acids. CDR1 and CDR2 from the germline V gene are SGHTA and FQGNSA. The V and J ends lost 5 bases and 0 bases respectively, with 11 bases between them. This CDR3 is CASSRSSDSGNTIYF. The DNA of the CDR3 is TGTGCCAGCAGCCGGTCATCCGACTCTGGAAACACCATATATTTT. The complete variable domain, with remaining parts taken from reference TRBV7-2 and TRBJ1-3, reads GAGVSQSPSNKVTEKGKDVELRCDPISGHTALYWYRQSLGQGLEFLIYFQGNSAPDKSGLPSDRFSAERTGGSVSTLTIQRTQQEDSAVYLCASSRSSDSGNTIYFGEGSWLTVV.

The chain couples TRBV29-1 to TRBJ2-1, with 10 bases aligning to TRBD1. Looked up from germline, CDR1 is SQVTM and CDR2 is ANQGSEA. The V segment lost 2 bases and the J segment 6 bases; nucleotides outside the gene matches: 1. The CDR3 loop spans 13 amino acids. CDR3 protein: CSVERTGGNEQFF. CDR3 DNA: TGCAGCGTTGAAAGGACAGGGGGCAATGAGCAGTTCTTC.

This clone was observed a single time. The rearrangement links TRBV5-1 to TRBJ1-5; D is undetermined. Germline V gene sequence: CDR1 SGHRS, CDR2 YFSETQ. Between the trimmed V and J ends, which lost 0 bases and 5 bases, there was a span of 9 bases. This CDR3 has 14 residues. CDR3 region: CASSLGGRDQPQHF. In DNA, the CDR3 is TGCGCCAGCAGCTTGGGTGGCCGGGATCAGCCCCAGCATTTT.

V is TRBV5-4 and J is TRBJ1-1; D is uncertain. CDR1 is SGHNT, CDR2 YYREEE, per germline (reference sequence). Trimming removed 1 base from V and 2 bases from J, with 6 bases in between. The CDR3 runs to 13 residues. In nucleotides, the CDR3 is TGTGCCAGCAGCTTGATCAGTAACACTGAAGCTTTCTTT. It codes for CASSLISNTEAFF. The entire variable domain, with the rest obtained from reference TRBV5-4 and TRBJ1-1, is as follows: ETGVTQSPTHLIKTRGQQVTLRCSSQSGHNTVSWYQQALGQGPQFIFQYYREEENGRGNFPPRFSGLQFPNYSSELNVNALELDDSALYLCASSLISNTEAFFGQGTRLTVV.

This sequence joins TRBV6-5 and TRBJ2-2, with TRBD1 matching over 7 bases. The ends lost 4 bases at V and 7 bases at J; junction bases unmatched: 9. Germline V CDR1 and CDR2: MNHEY, SVGAGI. This CDR3 has 15 amino acids. The CDR3 sequence is CASSSVGTGDGELFF. In DNA, the CDR3 is TGTGCCAGCAGTTCTGTCGGTACAGGGGACGGGGAGCTGTTTTTT.